This entry lists 27 T cell receptor beta chains sequenced from one sample in a study of blood T cells in healthy people across ages. A J-beta primer mix and a sample-barcoded 5' primer were used in a second PCR of about 7 to 12 cycles. TCRdb analysed the 5' RACE reads with MiXCR anew, one entry per CDR3 protein. In the table there are approximately 810,000 distinct CDR3 sequences, under 40% of which are singletons. Sequencing was carried out using blood. Receptor source: a man aged 18-30 years in good health.

This clonotype was detected many times. V is TRBV4-1 and J is TRBJ2-3, with D tentatively TRBD1 (6 bases). CDR1 is MGHRA, CDR2 YSYEKL, per germline. Trimming took off 1 base at V and 4 bases at J, with 15 bases between the two ends. The CDR3 is 16 amino acids. CDR3 amino acids: CASSQGTGSPADTQYF. CDR3 DNA sequence: TGCGCCAGCAGCCAAGGTACAGGGTCTCCTGCAGATACGCAGTATTTT.

The V gene is TRBV20-1, the J gene TRBJ1-5; a weak D match, TRBD1 (6 bases). CDR1 is DFQATT, CDR2 SNEGSKA, per germline (reference sequence). The CDR3 contains 14 residues. V was shortened by 1 base and J by 5 bases, with 12 bases between the two germline ends. DNA for the CDR3: TGCAGTGCTAGAGGAGGCCACAGGGATCAGCCCCAGCATTTT. Translation: CSARGGHRDQPQHF.

This chain links TRBV11-2 with TRBJ2-2; the D gene is possibly TRBD2 (5 bases). Trimming took off 5 bases at V and 2 bases at J, with 12 bases between the two ends. The CDR3 loop spans 15 amino acids. Germline V gene lookup returns CDR1 SGHAT and CDR2 FQNNGV. The CDR3: CASSPEAPNTGELFF. CDR3 coding DNA: TGTGCCAGCAGCCCGGAGGCCCCAAACACCGGGGAGCTGTTTTTT.

In its sample, this clonotype was seen many times. This chain links TRBV4-3 with TRBJ2-7; 8 bases fit TRBD2. Germline V lookup: CDR1 LGHNA, CDR2 YSLEER. The CDR3 is made up of 14 amino acids. V gave up 7 bases and J gave up 1 base; unmatched junction bases: 6. The CDR3 sequence: CASTPGLGSYEQYF. CDR3 nucleotides: TGCGCCAGCACCCCGGGACTAGGATCCTACGAGCAGTACTTC.

This chain uses TRBV20-1 with TRBJ2-7; 10 nucleotides agree with TRBD2. The CDR3 totals 16 residues. V lost 3 bases to trimming and J lost 0 bases; unmatched junction nucleotides: 8. Germline values: CDR1 DFQATT, CDR2 SNEGSKA (reference sequence). The CDR3 here is CSARDYSGGDSYEQYF. The CDR3 coding sequence is TGCAGTGCTAGGGACTACAGCGGGGGGGACTCCTACGAGCAGTACTTC.

The genes are TRBV20-1 and TRBJ1-2; no clear D. The CDR3 runs to 13 residues. Germline V gene data show CDR1 as DFQATT and CDR2 as SNEGSKA (reference sequence). Between the trimmed V and J ends, which lost 2 bases and 5 bases, there was a span of 12 bases. In DNA, the CDR3 is TGCAGTGCTAGATTCCGGGTAGGATATGGCTACACCTTC. It translates to CSARFRVGYGYTF.

The rearrangement links TRBV11-2 to TRBJ1-1; D unresolved. Looked up from germline, CDR1 is SGHAT and CDR2 is FQNNGV. The CDR3 totals 14 residues. V was pared by 1 base and J by 4 bases, with 10 bases between. The CDR3 sequence is CASSLVLAGTEAFF. The CDR3 DNA is TGTGCCAGCAGCTTAGTACTGGCCGGCACTGAAGCTTTCTTT.

This chain connects TRBV11-2 to TRBJ2-7; 7 nucleotides match TRBD1. J lost 1 base, V lost 1 base, and 4 bases had no gene match. This CDR3 is 15 amino acids long. CDR1 and CDR2 from the germline V gene are SGHAT and FQNNGV. CDR3 sequence reads: CASSLAGQRSYEQYF. CDR3 bases: TGTGCCAGCAGCTTAGCGGGACAGAGATCCTACGAGCAGTACTTC.

The chain employs TRBV2 and TRBJ2-2, with D tentatively TRBD2 (5 bases). In germline, CDR1 is SNHLY, CDR2 FYNNEI. The length of the CDR3 is 12 residues. Trimming took 7 bases from V and 7 from J, leaving 10 bases between them. CDR3 coding DNA: TGTGCCAGCACCCCCGCGGGCGGGGAGCTGTTTTTT. The encoded protein is CASTPAGGELFF.

Comments on this clonotype: The conserved final phenylalanine or tryptophan is absent from the CDR3, which likely points to a read error. This chain connects TRBV10-3 to TRBJ2-4; D not certain. The J call may be faulty, since TRBJ2-7 better matches the DNA end. Germline V CDR1 and CDR2: ENHRY, SYGVKD. This CDR3 comprises 11 residues. For the CDR3, the DNA is TGTGCCATCAGGGAATTTAACGAGCAGTACCTC. It is translated as CAIREFNEQYL.

This clonotype has only a few counts. The CDR3 region is CASSSSGPNTEAFF. The CDR3 DNA reads TGTGCCAGCAGCTCCTCGGGACCGAACACTGAAGCTTTCTTT. The rearrangement uses TRBV6-5 and TRBJ1-1; the D gene is possibly TRBD1 (5 bases). This CDR3 contains 14 residues. Looked up from germline, CDR1 is MNHEY and CDR2 is SVGAGI. The V gene lost 6 bases and the J gene lost 1 base, with 12 bases spanning the gap.

V usage is TRBV6-1 and J usage is TRBJ2-7; 11 nucleotides align to TRBD1. CDR1 is MNHNS and CDR2 is SASEGT in the germline V gene. The CDR3 covers 14 residues. V shed 3 bases, J shed 5 bases, and the junction held 3 bases outside the gene matches. CDR3 coding DNA: TGTGCCAGCAGTGAGGACAGGGGGCCGGACGAGCAGTACTTC. As protein: CASSEDRGPDEQYF.

This clonotype was detected only a few times. The J gene is TRBJ2-5, the V gene TRBV2; D is possibly TRBD1 or TRBD2 (5 bases each). From germline, CDR1 is SNHLY and CDR2 FYNNEI. V was cut by 4 bases and J by 5 bases, with 11 bases left in between. The CDR3 has 13 amino acids. In nucleotides, the CDR3 is TGTGCCAGCAGTGTCGTCCGGGGCGAGACCCAGTACTTC. Its protein is CASSVVRGETQYF. The whole variable domain, remainder taken from reference TRBV2 and TRBJ2-5, is EPEVTQTPSHQVTQMGQEVILRCVPISNHLYFYWYRQILGQKVEFLVSFYNNEISEKSEIFDDQFSVERPDGSNFTLKIRSTKLEDSAMYFCASSVVRGETQYFGPGTRLLVL.

The chain couples TRBV10-3 to TRBJ2-7; D uncertain. CDR1 ENHRY and CDR2 SYGVKD come from the germline V gene. The CDR3 has 13 amino acids. V shed 0 bases and J shed 4 bases, with 7 bases lying between them. The CDR3 DNA reads TGTGCCATCAGTGAGTCGGGCCAGTACGAGCAGTACTTC. Its translation: CAISESGQYEQYF.

V gene TRBV20-1 combines with J gene TRBJ2-1; 8 positions match TRBD2. The CDR3 has 14 residues. V was pared by 4 bases and J by 12 bases, with 14 bases of the junction left unmatched. The germline V gene encodes CDR1 DFQATT and CDR2 SNEGSKA (reference sequence). The CDR3 nucleotides read TGCAGTGCTACCGACCCGGGGGGGGTAGGTGGGCAGTTCTTC. It yields the protein CSATDPGGVGGQFF.

Ten or more counts support this clonotype. This rearrangement joins TRBV4-3 to TRBJ2-3; 7 bases agree with TRBD2. Trimming took 1 base from V and 4 from J; bases not matched to a gene: 5. Germline V CDR1 and CDR2: LGHNA, YSLEER. This CDR3 comprises 15 residues. CDR3 in DNA: TGCGCCAGCAGCCAAGGGATGGCGGGAGCAGATACGCAGTATTTT. This encodes CASSQGMAGADTQYF.

The chain uses TRBV13 and TRBJ2-7; maybe TRBD1 (6 bases). The germline V gene encodes CDR1 PRHDT and CDR2 FYEKMQ (reference sequence). The CDR3 extends over 16 amino acids. V was trimmed by 1 base and J by 0 bases, leaving 13 bases between them. For the CDR3, the DNA is TGTGCCAGCAGCTTAGACGGGACACTAACCTCCTACGAGCAGTACTTC. Encoded protein: CASSLDGTLTSYEQYF.

Ten or more counts support this clonotype. This chain links TRBV10-3 with TRBJ2-5; 7 bases agree with TRBD1. Germline V gene data show CDR1 as ENHRY and CDR2 as SYGVKD. This CDR3 contains 13 residues. Losses at the gene ends were 6 bases for V and 3 bases for J; bases not matched to a gene: 4. The CDR3 protein is CAIRDGTEETQYF. The CDR3 nucleotides are TGTGCCATCAGAGACGGGACAGAAGAGACCCAGTACTTC.

This clonotype was observed many times. This chain joins TRBV7-9 and TRBJ2-7; no clear D gene. The length of the CDR3 is 13 residues. V lost 1 base to trimming and J lost 5 bases, with 9 bases between them. The germline CDR1 and CDR2 sequences are SEHNR and FQNEAQ (reference sequence). This CDR3 reads CASSLVPQNEQYF. CDR3 nucleotides: TGTGCCAGCAGCTTAGTACCCCAAAACGAGCAGTACTTC.

The chain couples TRBV2 to TRBJ2-2; D may be TRBD1 or TRBD2 (5 bases each). CDR1 and CDR2 (germline): SNHLY, FYNNEI. The CDR3 contains 14 residues. V was cut by 6 bases and J by 4 bases, with 12 bases left in between. For the CDR3, the DNA is TGTGCCAGCAGCGTACCGGGACCCACCGGGGAGCTGTTTTTT. Residues: CASSVPGPTGELFF.

The V gene is TRBV4-3, the J gene TRBJ1-1; 8 nucleotides align to TRBD1. The V gene's germline CDR1 is LGHNA and CDR2 YSLEER. The CDR3 is 17 amino acids. V dropped 4 bases and J dropped 0; count of bases not matched to a gene: 10. The CDR3 bases are TGCGCCAGCAGCCGATACCGTGGACAGGGCGTGAACACTGAAGCTTTCTTT. Its translation is CASSRYRGQGVNTEAFF.

The chain links TRBV12-3 or TRBV12-4 to TRBJ1-2, with D tentatively TRBD1 (5 bases). Trimming took 3 bases from V and 8 from J, leaving 19 bases between them. CDR3 length: 15 amino acids. CDR3 DNA: TGTGCCAGCAGTTTTATTTCCGGGGGAATCGGGGGCTACACCTTC. This sequence encodes CASSFISGGIGGYTF.

This clonotype was counted a few times. The gene calls are TRBV12-3 or TRBV12-4 and TRBJ1-2; 7 bases are a match to TRBD1. J gave up 4 bases and V 6 bases, and 14 bases lay outside the gene matches. This CDR3 is built from 16 residues. The DNA for the CDR3 is TGTGCCAGCAGCCCGGGGCGACAGGGAGTCGGCTATGGCTACACCTTC. It yields the protein CASSPGRQGVGYGYTF.

This clonotype was recorded once. The V and J genes are TRBV7-9 and TRBJ1-6; TRBD1 matches at 7 bases. From germline, CDR1 is SEHNR and CDR2 FQNEAQ (reference sequence). V trimming: 4 bases; J trimming: 15 bases; junction bases outside the gene matches: 9. CDR3 length equals 13 residues. As DNA, the CDR3 is TGTGCCAGCAGCTCGGCGGACAGGAATATCCTCCACTTT. It codes for CASSSADRNILHF.

This clonotype was observed a few times. This chain links TRBV27 with TRBJ1-6; D remains unclear. The CDR3 covers 15 residues. The V gene lost 3 bases and the J gene lost 0 bases, with 6 bases spanning the gap. Looked up from germline, CDR1 is MNHEY and CDR2 is SMNVEV (reference sequence). In DNA form, the CDR3 reads TGTGCCAGCAGTTTTGAGGGCTCCTATAATTCACCCCTCCACTTT. This translates into CASSFEGSYNSPLHF.

This clonotype came up many times. The chain uses TRBV7-3 and TRBJ2-5; D gene unclear. Germline values: CDR1 SGHTA, CDR2 FQGTGA. The CDR3 length is 15 residues. The V end was cut by 5 bases, the J end by 5 bases, with 18 bases between. The chain's CDR3 is CASSPAPAQVETQYF. The DNA of the CDR3 is TGTGCCAGCAGCCCCGCTCCTGCGCAGGTGGAGACCCAGTACTTC. The variable domain in full, completed from reference TRBV7-3 and TRBJ2-5, reads GAGVSQTPSNKVTEKGKYVELRCDPISGHTALYWYRQSLGQGPEFLIYFQGTGAADDSGLPNDRFFAVRPEGSVSTLKIQRTERGDSAVYLCASSPAPAQVETQYFGPGTRLLVL.

Worth noting for this clonotype: A much bigger clone sits one base away, suggesting this may be a read error. The V gene is TRBV4-3, the J gene TRBJ1-2; D not certain. CDR3 length: 16 amino acids. V was shortened by 0 bases and J by 5 bases, with 16 bases between the two germline ends. Germline loops: CDR1 LGHNA, CDR2 YSLEER. CDR3 region: CASSQDWANGGYGYTF. The CDR3 DNA sequence: TGCGCCAGCAGCCAAGATTGGGCGAATGGTGGGTATGGCTACACCTTC.